These 10 T cell receptor beta chains were sequenced from one sample in a study of T cell responses to AZD1222 COVID-19 vaccine. TCRdb keeps only in-frame clones here, not all; method: immunoSEQ multiplex PCR. This sample carries roughly 99,000 clones, about 89% of them seen once, and the ten largest clones take 6% to 7%. This sample comprised peripheral blood, obtained on day 0 of AZD1222 vaccination. These receptors came from an adult in good health.

This chain connects TRBV3-1 (or the pseudogene TRBV3-2) to TRBJ2-2; D remains unclear. Germline V gene data show CDR1 as LGHDT and CDR2 as YNNKEL (reference sequence). Trimming shortened V by 3 bases and J by 2 bases, and 7 bases separated the two germline ends. The CDR3 sequence is 14 residues long. CDR3 in DNA: TGTGCCAGCAGCCAGCCTTCAAACACCGGGGAGCTGTTTTTT. This gives the protein CASSQPSNTGELFF.

The gene calls are TRBV4-2 and TRBJ1-5; D is unclear. Germline V gene lookup returns CDR1 LGHNA and CDR2 YNFKEQ. The CDR3 has 15 amino acids. V dropped 1 base and J dropped 4 bases, with 11 bases sitting between them. The CDR3 DNA is TGTGCCAGCAGCCAAGCTGAGCGCACGAATCAGCCCCAGCATTTT. Amino acid sequence: CASSQAERTNQPQHF.

This chain joins TRBV5-6 and TRBJ2-3, with D tentatively TRBD1 (9 bases). The CDR3 is 16 amino acids. CDR1 and CDR2 from the germline V gene are SGHDT and YYEEEE. The V end lost 4 bases, the J end lost 2 bases, and 17 bases lay between the germline ends. The CDR3 DNA follows: TGTGCCAGCAGCGCGGGGGGACAGGGTGACACAGATACGCAGTATTTT. It translates to CASSAGGQGDTDTQYF.

In its sample, this clone was seen a few times. This sequence joins TRBV2 and TRBJ2-2, with 8 bases matching TRBD1. The CDR3 covers 15 residues. J lost 6 bases, V lost 6 bases, and 9 bases had no gene match. CDR1 is SNHLY and CDR2 is FYNNEI in the germline V gene. CDR3 region: CASSQTGAGPGELFF. For the CDR3, the DNA is TGTGCCAGCAGCCAGACAGGGGCGGGTCCCGGGGAGCTGTTTTTT.

The rearrangement joins TRBV28 to TRBJ2-5; 7 nucleotides line up with TRBD1. Unmatched junction bases numbered 4, after V lost 5 bases and J lost 1 base. Germline values: CDR1 MDHEN, CDR2 SYDVKM. CDR3 size: 14 residues. The CDR3 nucleotides are TGTGCCAGCAGTCTCAGACAGGGCCAAGAGACCCAGTACTTC. Amino acids: CASSLRQGQETQYF. The full variable domain, in which reference TRBV28 and TRBJ2-5 provide the parts outside the CDR3, is DVKVTQSSRYLVKRTGEKVFLECVQDMDHENMFWYRQDPGLGLRLIYFSYDVKMKEKGDIPEGYSVSREKKERFSLILESASTNQTSMYLCASSLRQGQETQYFGPGTRLLVL.

The chain carries TRBV30 and TRBJ2-3, with 9 bases identical to TRBD2. From germline, CDR1 is GTSNPN and CDR2 SVGIG (reference sequence). This CDR3 has 13 residues. Losses at the gene ends were 5 bases for V and 5 bases for J; bases not matched to a gene: 5. CDR3 in amino acids: CAWGGRAGDTQYF. The CDR3 DNA reads TGTGCCTGGGGCGGGAGGGCCGGAGATACGCAGTATTTT.

This chain uses TRBV6-2 or TRBV6-3 with TRBJ2-7, with D maybe TRBD1 (6 bases). The germline V and J ends were trimmed by 4 bases and 3 bases, with 10 bases remaining between them. The CDR3 totals 13 residues. Germline CDR1 reads MNHEY; CDR2 reads SVGEGT. CDR3 protein: CASSSADSYEQYF. For the CDR3, the DNA is TGTGCCAGCAGTTCCGCGGACAGCTACGAGCAGTACTTC.

This sequence joins TRBV28 and TRBJ1-1; D gene unclear. V gave up 4 bases and J gave up 0 bases, with 6 bases separating them. Germline V gene lookup returns CDR1 MDHEN and CDR2 SYDVKM. This CDR3 spans 13 amino acids. CDR3 region: CASSSGLNTEAFF. The CDR3 DNA follows: TGTGCCAGCAGTTCAGGTCTGAACACTGAAGCTTTCTTT.

The gene calls are TRBV7-9 and TRBJ2-1; D is ambiguous. Per the germline V gene, CDR1 is SEHNR and CDR2 is FQNEAQ (reference sequence). CDR3 length: 15 amino acids. Trimming removed 5 bases from V and 7 bases from J, with 18 bases in between. The chain's CDR3 is CASSLGRRLGNEQFF. The DNA of the CDR3 is TGTGCCAGCAGCCTCGGACGTCGACTTGGGAATGAGCAGTTCTTC. The entire variable domain, with the rest obtained from reference TRBV7-9 and TRBJ2-1, is as follows: DTGVSQNPRHKITKRGQNVTFRCDPISEHNRLYWYRQTLGQGPEFLTYFQNEAQLEKSRLLSDRFSAERPKGSFSTLEIQRTEQGDSAMYLCASSLGRRLGNEQFFGPGTRLTVL.

The chain carries TRBV4-1 and TRBJ2-6; 9 bases align to TRBD1. Germline values: CDR1 MGHRA, CDR2 YSYEKL. CDR3 size: 17 residues. With 4 bases clipped from V and 0 bases from J, the junction kept 4 bases outside the gene matches. Here the CDR3 reads CASSPPDRGSGANVLTF. The CDR3 DNA reads as TGCGCCAGCAGCCCGCCGGACAGGGGCTCTGGGGCCAACGTCCTGACTTTC.